The 17 T cell receptor beta chains below all came from one sample that was sequenced in a study of Ad26.COV2.S vaccination and SARS-CoV-2 variants. Treatment defined: some 20 received Ad26.COV2.S at low or high dose, single or two shots; about 5 received placebo; per-sample allocation not given. Sampling was performed 63 days after the first vaccine or placebo injection. The repertoire was sequenced with immunoSEQ multiplex PCR; TCRdb's copy has only in-frame clones and lacks some. The sample comprises around 450,000 clones, approximately 87% of which are singletons, and less than 4.5% rests with the top ten. Sequences were derived from peripheral blood, sampled in a trial of Ad26.COV2.S vaccine versus placebo. Source of these receptors: a person between 18 and 65 years old who received the Ad26.COV2.S COVID-19 vaccine or a placebo.

This chain links TRBV9 with TRBJ2-3; 12 nucleotides line up with TRBD2. V shed 4 bases, J shed 6 bases, and the junction held 9 bases outside the gene matches. Germline-derived CDR1 and CDR2 are SGDLS and YYNGEE. The CDR3 is 16 residues long. The CDR3 protein is CASSRGLAGIRDTQYF. Written as DNA, the CDR3 is TGTGCCAGCAGCCGAGGACTAGCGGGGATCAGGGATACGCAGTATTTT.

The V and J genes are TRBV27 and TRBJ2-2; the match to TRBD2 covers 13 bases. Trimming cost V 5 bases and J 0 bases; bases outside gene matches: 12. Germline values: CDR1 MNHEY, CDR2 SMNVEV (reference sequence). The CDR3 totals 20 residues. CDR3 DNA sequence: TGTGCCAGCAGTATCCACCCCGGGACTAGCGGGGTCGCGAACACCGGGGAGCTGTTTTTT. This sequence encodes CASSIHPGTSGVANTGELFF.

The chain recombines TRBV19 with TRBJ2-1, with D uncertain. V was cut by 9 bases and J by 1 base, with 10 bases left in between. CDR1 is LNHDA and CDR2 is SQIVND in the germline V gene (reference sequence). CDR3 length equals 13 residues. The CDR3 DNA follows: TGTGCCAGCTCCATGAGTTCCTACAATGAGCAGTTCTTC. Translated: CASSMSSYNEQFF.

Here the CDR3 DNA reads TGCGCCAGCAGCTTGTCATTTAATTACGAGCAGTACTTC. This translates into CASSLSFNYEQYF. The chain has TRBV5-1 and TRBJ2-7; D remains ambiguous. V was cut by 1 base and J by 4 bases, with 9 bases left in between. CDR3 length equals 13 residues. CDR1 is SGHRS, CDR2 YFSETQ, per germline.

The chain has TRBV5-1 and TRBJ1-1; D might be TRBD1 (6 bases). The CDR3 contains 15 residues. V dropped 7 bases and J dropped 11 bases, with 27 bases sitting between them. CDR1 is SGHRS, CDR2 YFSETQ, per germline. The CDR3 here is CASEPEGRGLMFAFF. The CDR3 bases are TGCGCCAGCGAGCCAGAGGGTCGGGGGCTCATGTTTGCTTTCTTT.

This sequence joins TRBV5-4 and TRBJ2-5; 8 nucleotides agree with TRBD2. The CDR3 consists of 17 residues. Germline V gene data show CDR1 as SGHNT and CDR2 as YYREEE (reference sequence). With V trimmed by 6 bases and J by 5 bases, 18 bases remained unmatched. CDR3 coding DNA: TGTGCCAGCACCGCGGGACTAGGGGGTTATGGTCAGGAGACCCAGTACTTC. Residues: CASTAGLGGYGQETQYF.

This chain links TRBV7-2 with TRBJ1-6; D remains unclear. The length of the CDR3 is 14 residues. Trimming shortened V by 5 bases and J by 8 bases, and 13 bases separated the two germline ends. Germline lookup yields CDR1 SGHTA and CDR2 FQGNSA. The CDR3 sequence: CASSLVARDSPLHF. The DNA of the CDR3 is TGTGCCAGCAGCCTGGTGGCTAGGGATTCACCCCTCCACTTT. Full variable domain (remainder filled in from reference TRBV7-2 and TRBJ1-6): GAGVSQSPSNKVTEKGKDVELRCDPISGHTALYWYRQSLGQGLEFLIYFQGNSAPDKSGLPSDRFSAERTGGSVSTLTIQRTQQEDSAVYLCASSLVARDSPLHFGNGTRLTVT.

V and J are TRBV5-3 and TRBJ2-5; D call uncertain. TRBV5-3 is designated an ORF whose function remains uncertain. CDR3 length equals 14 residues. Between the trimmed V and J ends, which lost 4 bases and 4 bases, there was a span of 14 bases. This CDR3 is CARSPPGPAETQYF. CDR3 nucleotide sequence: TGTGCCAGAAGCCCCCCGGGTCCGGCAGAGACCCAGTACTTC.

The chain links TRBV9 to TRBJ2-3, with 7 positions matching TRBD1. V gave up 4 bases and J gave up 4 bases; unmatched junction bases: 9. Looked up from germline, CDR1 is SGDLS and CDR2 is YYNGEE. This CDR3 is built from 15 residues. Here the CDR3 DNA reads TGTGCCAGCAGCCCCTTGACAGGGTTCGCAGATACGCAGTATTTT. It specifies CASSPLTGFADTQYF.

The chain joins TRBV6-5 to TRBJ1-1; weak D call: TRBD1 (6 bases). The V and J ends lost 0 bases and 11 bases respectively, with 19 bases between them. The CDR3 loop spans 15 amino acids. In germline, CDR1 is MNHEY, CDR2 SVGAGI. CDR3 region: CASSYSRQAFSRAFF. In DNA form, the CDR3 reads TGTGCCAGCAGTTACTCGAGACAGGCCTTCTCTCGGGCTTTCTTT.

This clone was detected a few times. The V and J genes are TRBV29-1 and TRBJ1-5, with D perhaps TRBD1 (6 bases). This CDR3 spans 13 amino acids. Germline V lookup: CDR1 SQVTM, CDR2 ANQGSEA. Trimming left V 3 bases short and J 6 bases short, with 12 bases between. DNA for the CDR3: TGCAGCGTTGACAGGGGTTCGGGTCAGCCCCAGCATTTT. It specifies CSVDRGSGQPQHF.

The chain has TRBV1 and TRBJ2-7. TRBV1 represents a pseudogene. This CDR3 contains 10 residues. CDR3 amino acids: CTSRVRGARF. The CDR3 DNA reads as TGCACCAGCAGAGTGAGGGGGGCCCGGTTC.

This chain connects TRBV5-1 to TRBJ2-7; no firm D call. V lost 2 bases and J 5 bases, leaving 8 bases between the germline ends. Germline CDR1 is SGHRS and CDR2 is YFSETQ. The CDR3 is made up of 12 amino acids. CDR3 residues: CASSLNFDEQYF. The CDR3 region has the DNA TGCGCCAGCAGCTTAAACTTCGACGAGCAGTACTTC.

The chain has TRBV14 and TRBJ2-1; 7 positions agree with TRBD2. CDR3 length: 14 amino acids. J lost 8 bases, V lost 5 bases, and 9 bases had no gene match. CDR1 is SGHDN, CDR2 FVKESK, per germline. This chain's CDR3 is CASSARLASYEQFF. As DNA, the CDR3 is TGTGCCAGCAGCGCCCGACTAGCTTCGTATGAGCAGTTCTTC.

This clone was found a few times. A junction boundary mismatches the germline segment, possibly from a read error. J is TRBJ1-1 and V is TRBV18, with D possibly being TRBD1 (5 bases). CDR1 is KGHSH and CDR2 is LQKENI in the germline V gene. The CDR3 loop spans 14 amino acids. The CDR3 nucleotides read TGTGCCAGCTTACCACCGGGGCAGAACACTGAAGCTTTCTTT. This encodes CASLPPGQNTEAFF.

The chain employs TRBV28 and TRBJ2-1; 10 nucleotides agree with TRBD1. The junction had 6 bases not matched to a gene; V was cut back by 5 bases and J by 5 bases. Looked up from germline, CDR1 is MDHEN and CDR2 is SYDVKM. This CDR3 is 15 amino acids long. For the CDR3, the DNA is TGTGCCAGCAGTGCCTCCGGGACAGGGGACAATGAGCAGTTCTTC. Its protein is CASSASGTGDNEQFF. The full variable domain, in which reference TRBV28 and TRBJ2-1 provide the parts outside the CDR3, is DVKVTQSSRYLVKRTGEKVFLECVQDMDHENMFWYRQDPGLGLRLIYFSYDVKMKEKGDIPEGYSVSREKKERFSLILESASTNQTSMYLCASSASGTGDNEQFFGPGTRLTVL.

This chain links TRBV5-4 with TRBJ2-6; 7 bases match TRBD1. Germline trimming cut 2 bases from V and 12 bases from J; bases unmatched to any gene: 2. In germline, CDR1 is SGHNT, CDR2 YYREEE (reference sequence). The CDR3 covers 12 residues. CDR3 bases: TGTGCCAGCAGCTTAGGACAGGCCGTCCTGACTTTC. Translating gives CASSLGQAVLTF.